A selection of T cell receptor beta chains follows, all from one sample in a study of blood T cell repertoires in COVID-19. The assay was immunoSEQ multiplex PCR, and TCRdb's table has in-frame clones only and misses some. Of around 250,000 clones listed, less than 85% are singletons. The specimen sequenced was peripheral blood. The receptors were gathered from a woman under 30 with acute or convalescent COVID-19. Each CDR3 is given with its conserved first and last residue. A D gene is named only where the DNA matches it firmly. Rows give clone size only sometimes, using once, few, many, or a class for an expanded clone.

V,size,D,J,CDR3,DNA
TRBV4-1,.,TRBD1,TRBJ2-1,CASSQPSDRGGRDEQFF,TGCGCCAGCAGCCAACCAAGCGACAGGGGCGGCAGGGATGAGCAGTTCTTC
TRBV20-1,.,.,TRBJ1-5,CSASVQVDQPQHF,TGCAGTGCTAGTGTCCAGGTGGATCAGCCCCAGCATTTT
TRBV7-8,many,.,TRBJ2-7,CASSLAALGRVYEQYF,TGTGCCAGCAGCTTAGCCGCTTTGGGCAGGGTCTACGAGCAGTACTTC
TRBV28,few,.,TRBJ2-7,CATKVAPLAGPYEQYF,TGTGCCACCAAAGTCGCTCCGTTGGCGGGACCCTACGAGCAGTACTTC
TRBV4-3,once,.,TRBJ2-1,CASSQGGPMDEQFF,TGCGCCAGCAGCCAAGGGGGGCCAATGGATGAGCAGTTCTTC
TRBV28,few,TRBD1,TRBJ1-1,CASITRTGKNTEAFF,TGTGCCAGCATCACGAGGACAGGGAAGAACACTGAAGCTTTCTTT
TRBV6-5,.,.,TRBJ2-7,CASSYSMADSYEQYF,TGTGCCAGCAGTTACTCGATGGCGGATTCCTACGAGCAGTACTTC
TRBV19,.,TRBD1,TRBJ2-7,CASSTQLGQGSSYEQYF,TGTGCCAGTAGTACCCAGCTGGGACAGGGCAGCTCCTACGAGCAGTACTTC
TRBV7-8,.,.,TRBJ2-2,CASSSRLQNTGELFF,TGTGCCAGCAGCTCCCGACTACAGAACACCGGGGAGCTGTTTTTT
TRBV4-2,.,TRBD2,TRBJ2-3,CASSQGVRAGRSTDTQYF,TGTGCCAGCAGCCAAGGGGTGCGAGCGGGACGTAGCACAGATACGCAGTATTTT
TRBV28,.,.,TRBJ1-2,CASSHDSRNNYGYTF,TGTGCCAGCAGCCACGACAGCCGGAATAACTATGGCTACACCTTC
TRBV27,once,.,TRBJ2-2,CASSSLRENTGELFF,TGTGCCAGCAGTTCCCTCAGGGAAAACACCGGGGAGCTGTTTTTT
TRBV19,.,.,TRBJ2-5,CASTWGQGETQYF,TGTGCCAGTACTTGGGGGCAGGGAGAGACCCAGTACTTC
TRBV11-2,.,TRBD2,TRBJ2-2,CASSSRLAGGHGELFF,TGTGCCAGCAGCTCCCGACTAGCGGGAGGCCACGGGGAGCTGTTTTTT
TRBV6-6,.,.,TRBJ2-1,CASLGRIRENEQFF,TGTGCCAGCTTAGGGCGTATACGGGAGAATGAGCAGTTCTTC
TRBV7-8,.,TRBD2,TRBJ2-7,CASRSSSGYEQYF,TGTGCCAGCAGGTCGTCTAGCGGCTACGAGCAGTACTTC
TRBV9,.,.,TRBJ2-7,CASSVRGGGAPYEQYF,TGTGCCAGCAGCGTCCGGGGTGGGGGCGCGCCCTACGAGCAGTACTTC
TRBV30,.,.,TRBJ1-5,CAWSFGQLYSNQPQHF,TGTGCCTGGAGTTTCGGACAGCTCTATAGCAATCAGCCCCAGCATTTT
TRBV3-1/TRBV3-2,.,.,TRBJ1-2,CASSQNEGGYTF,TGTGCCAGCAGCCAAAATGAGGGTGGCTACACCTTC
TRBV27,.,TRBD1,TRBJ1-2,CASSSKDREYGYTF,TGTGCCAGCAGTTCGAAGGACAGGGAGTATGGCTACACCTTC
TRBV27,.,TRBD2,TRBJ2-3,CASSLPPGLPDTQYF,TGTGCCAGCAGTTTACCCCCGGGACTACCAGATACGCAGTATTTT
TRBV28,.,TRBD2,TRBJ2-7,CASSISGREYYEQYF,TGTGCCAGCAGCATTAGCGGGAGGGAATACTACGAGCAGTACTTC
TRBV5-1,.,.,TRBJ2-7,CASNKGGRDEQYF,TGCGCCAGCAATAAGGGGGGGCGCGACGAGCAGTACTTC
TRBV6-6,once,TRBD1,TRBJ1-2,CASSQGDIGYTF,TGTGCCAGCAGTCAGGGGGACATTGGCTACACCTTC
TRBV23-1,.,.,TRBJ2-4,CASSQHRAAVLAKNIQYF,TGCGCCAGCAGTCAGCACAGGGCCGCTGTTCTAGCCAAAAACATTCAGTACTTC
TRBV6-1,once,TRBD1,TRBJ2-5,CASSEYRGQTQYF,TGTGCCAGCAGTGAATACAGGGGGCAGACCCAGTACTTC
TRBV6-5,.,TRBD2,TRBJ2-3,CASTPASGSTDTQYF,TGTGCCAGCACCCCGGCTAGCGGGAGCACAGATACGCAGTATTTT